The 23 T cell receptor beta chains below come from one sample, sequenced in a study of T cell changes during pregnancy in multiple sclerosis. Only in-frame clones appear in the TCRdb table, and some are missing; sequencing was by immunoSEQ multiplex PCR. The repertoire holds 75,000 to 95,000 clones, 75% to 95% seen once, with under 0.95% in the top ten. Source: peripheral blood, taken before pregnancy. The source is a female donor with multiple sclerosis, enrolled in a pregnancy study.

The chain links TRBV5-1 to TRBJ1-1; 7 positions agree with TRBD1. This CDR3 has 12 residues. Germline CDR1 is SGHRS and CDR2 is YFSETQ. Trimming removed 8 bases from V and 6 bases from J; junction bases left unmatched: 7. The CDR3 spells CASGKGAAEAFF. The CDR3 DNA follows: TGCGCCAGTGGTAAGGGGGCGGCTGAAGCTTTCTTT.

V usage is TRBV14 and J usage is TRBJ2-1; perhaps TRBD2 as D (6 bases). Per the germline V gene, CDR1 is SGHDN and CDR2 is FVKESK. V shed 4 bases and J shed 2 bases, with 12 bases lying between them. The CDR3 sequence is 15 residues long. The CDR3 here is CASSLSGGPYNEQFF. The CDR3 nucleotides are TGTGCCAGCAGCCTTAGCGGAGGGCCCTACAATGAGCAGTTCTTC.

This clone was observed once. This chain links TRBV19 with TRBJ1-1; 8 positions match TRBD1. V lost 6 bases and J lost 2; bases outside the gene matches: 5. Germline V CDR1 and CDR2: LNHDA, SQIVND (reference sequence). The CDR3 has 14 residues. CDR3 DNA: TGTGCCAGTAGGCAGGGGGCCGATAACACTGAAGCTTTCTTT. It yields the protein CASRQGADNTEAFF.

The V call is TRBV27, the J call TRBJ2-7, with D unresolved. Trimming removed 0 bases from V and 0 bases from J, with 12 bases in between. Germline-derived CDR1 and CDR2 are MNHEY and SMNVEV (reference sequence). This CDR3 contains 16 residues. The CDR3 region is CASSLSGAGYSYEQYF. As DNA, the CDR3 is TGTGCCAGCAGTTTATCGGGCGCCGGCTACTCCTACGAGCAGTACTTC.

The V gene is TRBV19, the J gene TRBJ1-1; the D gene is possibly TRBD1 (6 bases). Trimming pared 1 base from V and 8 bases from J, leaving 8 bases between. Germline CDR1 LNHDA, CDR2 SQIVND (reference sequence). This CDR3 contains 12 residues. CDR3 DNA sequence: TGTGCCAGTAGTATAGGTCAGGGGGAAGCTTTCTTT. Residues: CASSIGQGEAFF. The full variable domain, rest sourced from reference TRBV19 and TRBJ1-1, is DGGITQSPKYLFRKEGQNVTLSCEQNLNHDAMYWYRQDPGQGLRLIYYSQIVNDFQKGDIAEGYSVSREKKESFPLTVTSAQKNPTAFYLCASSIGQGEAFFGQGTRLTVV.

The gene calls are TRBV10-2 and TRBJ2-7; 8 bases align to TRBD1. The CDR3 totals 14 residues. With V trimmed by 8 bases and J by 0 bases, 6 bases remained unmatched. CDR1 WSHSY and CDR2 SAAADI come from the germline V gene. The CDR3 protein is CASCQGAYSYEQYF. The DNA for the CDR3 is TGCGCCAGCTGTCAGGGGGCCTACTCCTACGAGCAGTACTTC.

This chain uses TRBV30 with TRBJ1-1; a weak D match, TRBD1 (5 bases). This CDR3 has 14 residues. Germline CDR1 GTSNPN, CDR2 SVGIG (reference sequence). V lost 2 bases and J lost 1, with 11 bases in between. This CDR3 is CAWSKTDRNTEAFF. The CDR3 nucleotides read TGTGCCTGGAGTAAGACAGACAGGAACACTGAAGCTTTCTTT.

The chain joins TRBV28 to TRBJ2-1, with TRBD2 identical over 10 bases. CDR3 length: 16 amino acids. Germline V gene sequence: CDR1 MDHEN, CDR2 SYDVKM. After removal of 1 base from V and 4 bases from J, the junction contained 4 bases not matched to a gene. The CDR3 bases are TGTGCCAGCAGTTTATCAGCTAGCGGGAGATACAATGAGCAGTTCTTC. Its translation: CASSLSASGRYNEQFF.

The chain is built from TRBV4-3 and TRBJ1-3, with no clear D. V was trimmed by 0 bases and J by 4 bases, leaving 4 bases between them. Per germline, CDR1 LGHNA and CDR2 YSLEER. The CDR3 is made up of 13 amino acids. The CDR3 sequence: CASSQDEGNTIYF. The DNA of the CDR3 is TGCGCCAGCAGCCAAGATGAGGGAAACACCATATATTTT.

CDR3 sequence reads: CASSKTGGEQYF. As DNA, the CDR3 is TGTGCCAGCAGTAAAACAGGGGGCGAGCAGTACTTC. The V call is TRBV6-6, the J call TRBJ2-7; 8 bases are shared with TRBD1. V gave up 5 bases and J gave up 6 bases; unmatched junction bases: 3. The CDR3 is made up of 12 amino acids. CDR1 is MNHNY, CDR2 SVGAGI, per germline (reference sequence).

V and J are TRBV7-2 and TRBJ1-1; D call uncertain. Germline CDR1 reads SGHTA; CDR2 reads FQGNSA. The CDR3 consists of 14 residues. V lost 5 bases to trimming and J lost 4 bases, with 14 bases between them. The CDR3 sequence is CASSPYLLSTEAFF. CDR3 sequence (DNA): TGTGCCAGCAGCCCCTATCTGCTATCCACTGAAGCTTTCTTT.

J is TRBJ2-5 and V is TRBV2; 7 nucleotides align to TRBD1. Trimming removed 5 bases from V and 1 base from J; junction bases left unmatched: 10. The germline gives CDR1 SNHLY, CDR2 FYNNEI. CDR3 length: 16 residues. The CDR3: CASSRFRTGIQETQYF. The CDR3 DNA sequence: TGTGCCAGCAGTCGCTTCAGGACAGGCATCCAAGAGACCCAGTACTTC. The full variable domain, its missing parts supplied by reference TRBV2 and TRBJ2-5, is EPEVTQTPSHQVTQMGQEVILRCVPISNHLYFYWYRQILGQKVEFLVSFYNNEISEKSEIFDDQFSVERPDGSNFTLKIRSTKLEDSAMYFCASSRFRTGIQETQYFGPGTRLLVL.

This chain uses TRBV7-9 with TRBJ2-7; D is perhaps TRBD1 (6 bases). V gave up 5 bases and J gave up 0 bases, with 11 bases separating them. This CDR3 is 14 amino acids long. Per the germline V gene, CDR1 is SEHNR and CDR2 is FQNEAQ (reference sequence). The CDR3 sequence: CASSPQGNSYEQYF. The CDR3, as DNA: TGTGCCAGCAGCCCACAGGGAAACTCCTACGAGCAGTACTTC.

The chain is built from TRBV20-1 and TRBJ2-1; the D gene is possibly TRBD2 (5 bases). The CDR3 consists of 11 residues. V was cut by 5 bases and J by 15 bases, with 17 bases left in between. CDR1 is DFQATT, CDR2 SNEGSKA, per germline (reference sequence). The CDR3 nucleotides are TGCAGTGCTCCGTACGTCTTTCGGGGGTTCTTC. It is translated as CSAPYVFRGFF.

This chain uses TRBV27 with TRBJ1-4, with D possibly TRBD1 on 5 matching bases. CDR1 MNHEY and CDR2 SMNVEV come from the germline V gene (reference sequence). V was shortened by 5 bases and J by 4 bases, with 20 bases between the two germline ends. The CDR3 loop spans 17 amino acids. This CDR3 reads CASSALGQQALNEKLFF. CDR3 DNA sequence: TGTGCCAGCAGTGCCCTCGGTCAACAGGCCCTTAATGAAAAACTGTTTTTT.

The V and J genes are TRBV27 and TRBJ1-2, with TRBD1 matching over 9 bases. CDR3 length: 14 amino acids. Germline assignment: CDR1 MNHEY and CDR2 SMNVEV (reference sequence). Losses at the gene ends were 8 bases for V and 2 bases for J; bases not matched to a gene: 6. The CDR3 here is CASSWTGENYGYTF. The CDR3 nucleotides read TGTGCCAGCTCCTGGACAGGGGAGAACTATGGCTACACCTTC.

This clone was seen just once. The chain recombines TRBV7-2 with TRBJ2-7, with a possible D match to TRBD1 (7 bases). Germline V lookup: CDR1 SGHTA, CDR2 FQGNSA. The CDR3 loop spans 15 amino acids. Trimming pared 4 bases from V and 0 bases from J, leaving 13 bases between. The CDR3 DNA reads as TGTGCCAGCAGCTCCAGGGGGGTCGGCTCCTACGAGCAGTACTTC. Amino acid sequence: CASSSRGVGSYEQYF.

The V call is TRBV21-1, the J call TRBJ1-1; TRBD1, the table's D call, was not compared with the DNA. TRBV21-1 is classified as a pseudogene. CDR3 size: 16 residues. The CDR3 protein is CAIPQRTGNMNTEAFF. The CDR3 DNA sequence: TGTGCCATCCCTCAACGGACAGGCAACATGAACACTGAAGCTTTCTTT.

This chain connects TRBV18 to TRBJ2-2; TRBD1 is a possible D gene (6 bases). Germline loops: CDR1 KGHSH, CDR2 LQKENI. CDR3 size: 14 residues. The germline V and J ends were trimmed by 3 bases and 6 bases, with 11 bases remaining between them. CDR3 amino acids: CASSPRDTAGELFF. CDR3 DNA: TGTGCCAGCTCACCCCGGGACACCGCCGGGGAGCTGTTTTTT.

The genes are TRBV10-3 and TRBJ2-2; possibly TRBD2 for D (6 bases). The CDR3 runs to 14 residues. V was clipped by 0 bases and J by 5 bases, with 7 bases between them. Germline CDR1 is ENHRY and CDR2 is SYGVKD. The CDR3: CAISESAGTGELFF. The DNA of the CDR3 is TGTGCCATCAGTGAGTCCGCGGGGACCGGGGAGCTGTTTTTT.

This chain joins TRBV4-2 and TRBJ1-1; the D gene is possibly TRBD1 (5 bases). V was clipped by 1 base and J by 0 bases, with 15 bases between them. The germline CDR1 and CDR2 sequences are LGHNA and YNFKEQ. This CDR3 is built from 17 residues. CDR3 protein: CASSQAARARMNTEAFF. CDR3 bases: TGTGCCAGCAGCCAAGCGGCCAGGGCTAGAATGAACACTGAAGCTTTCTTT.

The chain employs TRBV13 and TRBJ1-4, with D perhaps TRBD1 (5 bases). Germline loops: CDR1 PRHDT, CDR2 FYEKMQ (reference sequence). Trimming took off 5 bases at V and 8 bases at J, with 18 bases between the two ends. The CDR3 covers 15 residues. CDR3 sequence (DNA): TGTGCCAGCAGCGGGGGACTCGCGCCCCGCGAAAAACTGTTTTTT. Protein sequence: CASSGGLAPREKLFF.

This sequence joins TRBV5-1 and TRBJ1-3; 7 nucleotides agree with TRBD1. Germline CDR1 and CDR2: SGHRS and YFSETQ. The CDR3 is made up of 17 amino acids. Trimming at V came to 3 bases and at J to 0 bases, leaving 9 bases not matched to a gene. CDR3 sequence (DNA): TGCGCCAGCAGCTCCCGGACAGGTTCCCTCTCTGGAAACACCATATATTTT. It codes for CASSSRTGSLSGNTIYF.